This TCR beta chain comes out of a study of post-analysis software for immune sequencing data. Study outcomes and limitations: F measure clustering grouped samples strongly by preparation batch. Compared with controls, patients had more of about 5 TRBV segments, including TRBV5-6, TRBV5-1 and TRBV20-1. For normalized Chao1 diversity, multiple sclerosis patients scored significantly lower than controls did.

The germline CDR1 and CDR2 sequences are SGHTA and FQGTGA. The CDR3 spans 17 residues. The V gene end was trimmed by 5 bases and the J gene end by 4 bases; junction bases not matched to a gene: 13. Every TCR beta cDNA library bore unique molecular identifiers. A population of roughly 0.9 to 11 million T cells gave rise to roughly 0.5 million cDNA molecules. One entry per CDR3 protein results from TCRdb running MiXCR on the PCR reads. This sample has about 430,000 distinct CDR3 sequences; approximately 38% occur once, and the top ten carry around 8%. The table lists this clonotype with a few counts. Its matching antigen is unknown.

The gene calls are TRBV7-3 and TRBJ2-3; 9 bases line up with TRBD2. Sequencing was performed on blood. This receptor was obtained from a girl aged 2-10 years with multiple sclerosis. DNA for the CDR3: TGTGCCAGCAGCGAAACCTTAGCGGGAGATTTCCCAGATACGCAGTATTTT. Protein sequence: CASSETLAGDFPDTQYF. Full variable domain (outside the CDR3, taken from reference TRBV7-3 and TRBJ2-3): GAGVSQTPSNKVTEKGKYVELRCDPISGHTALYWYRQSLGQGPEFLIYFQGTGAADDSGLPNDRFFAVRPEGSVSTLKIQRTERGDSAVYLCASSETLAGDFPDTQYFGPGTRLTVL.